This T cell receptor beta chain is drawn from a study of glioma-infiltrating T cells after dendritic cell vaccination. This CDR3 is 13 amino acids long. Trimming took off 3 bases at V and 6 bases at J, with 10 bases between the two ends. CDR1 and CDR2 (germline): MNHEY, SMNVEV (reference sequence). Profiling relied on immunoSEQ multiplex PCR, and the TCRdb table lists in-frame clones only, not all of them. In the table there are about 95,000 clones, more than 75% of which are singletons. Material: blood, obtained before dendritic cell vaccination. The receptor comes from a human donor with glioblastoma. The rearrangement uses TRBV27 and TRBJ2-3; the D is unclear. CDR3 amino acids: CASSFQFSDTQYF. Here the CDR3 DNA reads TGTGCCAGCAGTTTCCAGTTCTCCGATACGCAGTATTTT.